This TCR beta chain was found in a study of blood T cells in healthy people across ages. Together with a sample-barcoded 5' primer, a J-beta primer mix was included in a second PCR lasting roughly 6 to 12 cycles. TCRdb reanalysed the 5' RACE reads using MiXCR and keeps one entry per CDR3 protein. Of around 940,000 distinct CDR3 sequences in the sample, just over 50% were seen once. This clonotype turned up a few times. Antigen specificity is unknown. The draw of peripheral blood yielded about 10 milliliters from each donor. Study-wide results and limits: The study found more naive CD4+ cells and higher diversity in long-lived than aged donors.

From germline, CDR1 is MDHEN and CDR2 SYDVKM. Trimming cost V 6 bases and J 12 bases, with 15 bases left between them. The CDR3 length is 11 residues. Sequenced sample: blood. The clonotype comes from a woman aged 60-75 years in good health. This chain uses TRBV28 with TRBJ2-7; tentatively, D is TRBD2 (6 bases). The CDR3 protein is CASRTGTYWYF. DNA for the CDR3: TGTGCCAGCAGAACCGGGACTTATTGGTACTTC. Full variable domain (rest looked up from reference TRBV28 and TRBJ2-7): DVKVTQSSRYLVKRTGEKVFLECVQDMDHENMFWYRQDPGLGLRLIYFSYDVKMKEKGDIPEGYSVSREKKERFSLILESASTNQTSMYLCASRTGTYWYFGPGTRLTVT.